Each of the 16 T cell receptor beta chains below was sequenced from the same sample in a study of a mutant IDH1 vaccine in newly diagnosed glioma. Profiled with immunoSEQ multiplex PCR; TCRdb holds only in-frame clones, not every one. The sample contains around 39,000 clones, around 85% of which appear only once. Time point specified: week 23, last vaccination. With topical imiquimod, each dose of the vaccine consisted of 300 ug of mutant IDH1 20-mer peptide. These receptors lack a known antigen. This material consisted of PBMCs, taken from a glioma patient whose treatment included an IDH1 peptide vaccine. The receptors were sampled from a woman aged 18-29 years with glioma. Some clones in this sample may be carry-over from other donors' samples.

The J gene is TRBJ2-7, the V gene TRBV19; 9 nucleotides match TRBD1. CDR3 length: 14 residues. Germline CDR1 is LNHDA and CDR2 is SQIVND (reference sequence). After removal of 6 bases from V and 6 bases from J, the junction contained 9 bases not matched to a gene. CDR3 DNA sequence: TGTGCCAGTAGCCCGGGACAGGGTCCTCTCGAGCAGTACTTC. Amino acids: CASSPGQGPLEQYF.

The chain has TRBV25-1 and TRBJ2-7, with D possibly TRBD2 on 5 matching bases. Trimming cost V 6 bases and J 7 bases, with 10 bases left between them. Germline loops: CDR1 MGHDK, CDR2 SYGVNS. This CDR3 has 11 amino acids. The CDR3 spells CASSEGAEQYF. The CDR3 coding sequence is TGTGCCAGCAGCGAGGGAGCAGAGCAGTACTTC.

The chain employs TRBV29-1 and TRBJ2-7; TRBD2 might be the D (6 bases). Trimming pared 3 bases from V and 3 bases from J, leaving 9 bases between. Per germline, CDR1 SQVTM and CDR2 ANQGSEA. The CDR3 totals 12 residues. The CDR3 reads CSVEGGGYEQYF. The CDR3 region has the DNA TGCAGCGTTGAGGGGGGTGGCTACGAGCAGTACTTC.

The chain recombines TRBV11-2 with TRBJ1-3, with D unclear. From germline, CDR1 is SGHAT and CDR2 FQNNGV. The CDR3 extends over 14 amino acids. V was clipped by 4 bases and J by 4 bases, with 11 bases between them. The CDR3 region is CASSYQLRGNTIYF. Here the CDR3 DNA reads TGTGCCAGCAGCTATCAGCTACGCGGAAACACCATATATTTT.

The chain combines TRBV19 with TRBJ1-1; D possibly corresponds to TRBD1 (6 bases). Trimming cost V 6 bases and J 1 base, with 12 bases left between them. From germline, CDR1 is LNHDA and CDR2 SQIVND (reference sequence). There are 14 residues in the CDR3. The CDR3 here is CASSPRGKNTEAFF. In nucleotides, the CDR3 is TGTGCCAGTAGCCCCAGGGGAAAGAACACTGAAGCTTTCTTT.

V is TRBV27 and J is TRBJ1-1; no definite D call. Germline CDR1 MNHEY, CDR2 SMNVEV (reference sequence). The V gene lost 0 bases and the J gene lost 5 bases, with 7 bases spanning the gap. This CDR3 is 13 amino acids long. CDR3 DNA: TGTGCCAGCAGTTTATCCGGGGTGACTGAAGCTTTCTTT. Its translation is CASSLSGVTEAFF.

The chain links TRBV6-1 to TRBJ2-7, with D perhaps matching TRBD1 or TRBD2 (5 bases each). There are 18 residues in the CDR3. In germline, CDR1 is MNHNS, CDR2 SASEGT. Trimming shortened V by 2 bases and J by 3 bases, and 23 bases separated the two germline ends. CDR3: CASSELGTAAGNLYEQYF. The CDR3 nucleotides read TGTGCCAGCAGTGAACTGGGGACCGCCGCCGGGAACCTCTACGAGCAGTACTTC.

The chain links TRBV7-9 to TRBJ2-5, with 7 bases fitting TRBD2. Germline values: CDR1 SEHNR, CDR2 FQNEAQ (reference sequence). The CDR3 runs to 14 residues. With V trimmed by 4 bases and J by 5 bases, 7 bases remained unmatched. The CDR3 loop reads CASSSLTSWETQYF. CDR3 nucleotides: TGTGCCAGCAGCTCCTTGACTAGCTGGGAGACCCAGTACTTC.

Written as DNA, the CDR3 is TGCGCCAGCGGATCTGCAGGGTCCTATGGCTACACCTTC. Translated, it gives CASGSAGSYGYTF. The chain recombines TRBV10-2 with TRBJ1-2; the D gene is possibly TRBD1 (5 bases). From germline, CDR1 is WSHSY and CDR2 SAAADI. CDR3 length: 13 residues. The ends were cut back, 8 bases at V and 4 bases at J, with 14 bases in the middle.

The CDR3 DNA is TGTGCCAGCAGCCAAGATACCCCAAGGCCTAGCGGCACCGGGGAGCTGTTTTTT. This encodes CASSQDTPRPSGTGELFF. The gene calls are TRBV14 and TRBJ2-2, with 7 bases identical to TRBD2. Germline trimming cut 0 bases from V and 4 bases from J; bases unmatched to any gene: 11. CDR3 length: 18 residues. The germline V gene has CDR1 SGHDN and CDR2 FVKESK.

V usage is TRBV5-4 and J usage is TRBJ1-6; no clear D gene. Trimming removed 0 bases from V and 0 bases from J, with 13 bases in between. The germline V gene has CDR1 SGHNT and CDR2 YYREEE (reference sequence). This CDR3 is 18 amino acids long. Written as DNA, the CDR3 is TGTGCCAGCAGCTTGGTCAGCATATTTCGCTCCTATAATTCACCCCTCCACTTT. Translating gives CASSLVSIFRSYNSPLHF.

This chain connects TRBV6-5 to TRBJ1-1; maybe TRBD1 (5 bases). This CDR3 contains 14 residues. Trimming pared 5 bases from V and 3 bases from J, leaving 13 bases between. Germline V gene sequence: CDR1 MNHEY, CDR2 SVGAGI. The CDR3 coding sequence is TGTGCCAGCAGTGAGGGCTGGGGCGACACTGAAGCTTTCTTT. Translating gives CASSEGWGDTEAFF.

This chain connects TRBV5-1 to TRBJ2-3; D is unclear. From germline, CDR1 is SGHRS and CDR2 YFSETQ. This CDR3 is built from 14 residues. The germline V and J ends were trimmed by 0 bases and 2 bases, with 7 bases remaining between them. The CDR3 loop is CASSLVGHTDTQYF. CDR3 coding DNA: TGCGCCAGCAGCTTGGTCGGCCACACAGATACGCAGTATTTT.

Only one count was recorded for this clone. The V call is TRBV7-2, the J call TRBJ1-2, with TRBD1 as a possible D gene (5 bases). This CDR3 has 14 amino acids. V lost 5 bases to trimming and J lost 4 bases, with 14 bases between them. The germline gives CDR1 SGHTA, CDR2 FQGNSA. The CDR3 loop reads CASSPGRGSYGYTF. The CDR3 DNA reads TGTGCCAGCAGCCCCGGCCGGGGGAGCTATGGCTACACCTTC.

CDR3 DNA sequence: TGTGCCAGCAGCGGGGGACTTAAGAACACTGAAGCTTTCTTT. Protein product: CASSGGLKNTEAFF. This rearrangement joins TRBV9 to TRBJ1-1, with D maybe TRBD1 (5 bases). Germline values: CDR1 SGDLS, CDR2 YYNGEE. The V and J ends lost 3 bases and 1 base respectively, with 10 bases between them. CDR3 length: 14 amino acids.

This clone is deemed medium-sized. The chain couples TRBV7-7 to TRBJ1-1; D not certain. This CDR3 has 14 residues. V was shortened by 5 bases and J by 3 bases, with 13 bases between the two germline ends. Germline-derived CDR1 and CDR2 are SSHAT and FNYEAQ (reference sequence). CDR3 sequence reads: CASSRVREDTEAFF. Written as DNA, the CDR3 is TGTGCCAGCAGCCGGGTGAGGGAGGACACTGAAGCTTTCTTT.